Given below is one TCR beta chain in context. Its antigen remains unknown. The CDR3 covers 14 residues. This specimen comes from a study of the immune and genomic landscape of osteosarcoma. General observations from the study: Clonality was higher in immune-hot C3 than cold C1, yet still low. Limited clonal expansion was suggested by productive clonality averaging approximately 0.1, maximum 0.3.

Profiled with immunoSEQ multiplex PCR; TCRdb holds only in-frame clones, not every one. In the table there are about 4,600 clones, 77% of which are singletons. Poor-prognosis osteosarcoma patients supplied post-treatment primary, local recurrence and metastasis tumor specimens. This TCR derives from a human donor with osteosarcoma. The chain has TRBV21-1 and TRBJ1-1. TRBV21-1 is termed a pseudogene. Sequencing was done on a sample of osteosarcoma tumor tissue from the lung. CDR3 coding DNA: TGTGCCAGCACCTTGGGGGGTATGAACACTGAAGCTTTCTTT. Its protein is CASTLGGMNTEAFF.